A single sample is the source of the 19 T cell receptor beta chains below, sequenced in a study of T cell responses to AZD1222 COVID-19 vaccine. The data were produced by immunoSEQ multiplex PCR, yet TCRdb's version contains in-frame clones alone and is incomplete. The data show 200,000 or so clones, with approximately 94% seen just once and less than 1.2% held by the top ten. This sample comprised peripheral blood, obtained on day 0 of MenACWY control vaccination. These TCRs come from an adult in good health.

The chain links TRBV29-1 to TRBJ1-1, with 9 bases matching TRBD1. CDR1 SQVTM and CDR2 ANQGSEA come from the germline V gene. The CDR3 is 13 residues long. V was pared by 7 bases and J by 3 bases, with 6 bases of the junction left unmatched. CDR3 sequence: CSGADRGDTEAFF. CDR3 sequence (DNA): TGCAGCGGGGCGGACAGGGGCGACACTGAAGCTTTCTTT.

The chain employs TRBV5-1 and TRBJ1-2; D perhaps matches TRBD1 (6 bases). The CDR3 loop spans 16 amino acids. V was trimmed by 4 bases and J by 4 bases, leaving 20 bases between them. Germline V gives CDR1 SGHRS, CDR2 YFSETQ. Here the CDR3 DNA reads TGCGCCAGCAGCCCTAAGGAACAGGGTCCCATCTATGGCTACACCTTC. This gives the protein CASSPKEQGPIYGYTF.

The CDR3 reads CASSQGGGTPTEQYF. DNA of the CDR3: TGTGCCAGCAGCCAAGGTGGGGGGACTCCTACCGAGCAGTACTTC. This chain uses TRBV3-1 (or the pseudogene TRBV3-2) with TRBJ2-7, with D perhaps matching TRBD2 (6 bases). Germline CDR1 reads LGHDT; CDR2 reads YNNKEL (reference sequence). This CDR3 has 15 residues. The V gene lost 1 base and the J gene lost 6 bases, with 16 bases spanning the gap.

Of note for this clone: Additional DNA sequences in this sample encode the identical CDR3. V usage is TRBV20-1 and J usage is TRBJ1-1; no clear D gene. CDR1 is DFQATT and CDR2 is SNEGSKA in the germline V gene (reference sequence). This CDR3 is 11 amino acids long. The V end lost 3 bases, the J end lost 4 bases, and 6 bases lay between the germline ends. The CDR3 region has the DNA TGCAGTGCTAGTAGAGGCACTGAAGCTTTCTTT. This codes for CSASRGTEAFF.

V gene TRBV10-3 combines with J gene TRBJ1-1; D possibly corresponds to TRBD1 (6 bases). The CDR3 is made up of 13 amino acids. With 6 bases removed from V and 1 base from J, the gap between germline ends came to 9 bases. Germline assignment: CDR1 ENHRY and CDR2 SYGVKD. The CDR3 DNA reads TGTGCCATCAGGTACAGGGAGAACACTGAAGCTTTCTTT. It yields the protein CAIRYRENTEAFF.

In nucleotides, the CDR3 is TGTGCCAGCAGCCCAACAAACAGGGTCGTATTCGGGGAGCTGTTTTTT. This encodes CASSPTNRVVFGELFF. V and J are TRBV7-9 and TRBJ2-2, with D possibly being TRBD1 (6 bases). This CDR3 spans 16 amino acids. Germline V gene lookup returns CDR1 SEHNR and CDR2 FQNEAQ (reference sequence). Trimming shortened V by 5 bases and J by 7 bases, and 20 bases separated the two germline ends.

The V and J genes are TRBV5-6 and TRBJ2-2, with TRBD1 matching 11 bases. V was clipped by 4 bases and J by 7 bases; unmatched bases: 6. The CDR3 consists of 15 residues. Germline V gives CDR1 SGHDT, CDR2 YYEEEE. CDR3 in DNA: TGTGCCAGCAGCCTGGACAGGGGGCGTATCGGGGAGCTGTTTTTT. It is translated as CASSLDRGRIGELFF. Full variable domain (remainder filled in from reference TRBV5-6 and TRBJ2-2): DAGVTQSPTHLIKTRGQQVTLRCSPKSGHDTVSWYQQALGQGPQFIFQYYEEEERQRGNFPDRFSGHQFPNYSSELNVNALLLGDSALYLCASSLDRGRIGELFFGEGSRLTVL.

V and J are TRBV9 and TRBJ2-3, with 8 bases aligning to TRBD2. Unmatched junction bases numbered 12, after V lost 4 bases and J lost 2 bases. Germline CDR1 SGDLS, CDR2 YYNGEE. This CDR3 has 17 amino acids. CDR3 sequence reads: CASSLTGGPLYTDTQYF. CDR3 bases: TGTGCCAGCAGCCTCACGGGGGGGCCCCTTTACACAGATACGCAGTATTTT.

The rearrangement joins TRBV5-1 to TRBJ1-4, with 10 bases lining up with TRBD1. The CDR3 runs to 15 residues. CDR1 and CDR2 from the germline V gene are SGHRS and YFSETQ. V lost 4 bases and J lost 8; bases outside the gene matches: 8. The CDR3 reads CASSPRQGAGEKLFF. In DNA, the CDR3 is TGCGCCAGCAGCCCCCGACAGGGGGCAGGAGAAAAACTGTTTTTT.

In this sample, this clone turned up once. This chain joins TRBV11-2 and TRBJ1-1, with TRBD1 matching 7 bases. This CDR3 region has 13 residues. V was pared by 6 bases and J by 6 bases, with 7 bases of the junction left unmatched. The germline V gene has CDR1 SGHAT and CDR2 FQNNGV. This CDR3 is CASRLTGIAEAFF. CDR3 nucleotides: TGTGCCAGCAGGTTGACAGGGATCGCTGAAGCTTTCTTT.

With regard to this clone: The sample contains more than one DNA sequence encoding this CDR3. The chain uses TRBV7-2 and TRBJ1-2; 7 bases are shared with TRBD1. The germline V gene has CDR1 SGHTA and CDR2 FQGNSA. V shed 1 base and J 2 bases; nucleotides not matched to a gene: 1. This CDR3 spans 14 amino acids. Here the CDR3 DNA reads TGTGCCAGCAGCTTAGAGACAGGGAACTATGGCTACACCTTC. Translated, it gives CASSLETGNYGYTF.

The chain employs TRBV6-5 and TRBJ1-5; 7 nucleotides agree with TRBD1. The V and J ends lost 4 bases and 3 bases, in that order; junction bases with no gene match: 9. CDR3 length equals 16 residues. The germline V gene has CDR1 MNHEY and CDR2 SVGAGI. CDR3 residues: CASSLNRGQNNQPQHF. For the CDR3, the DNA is TGTGCCAGCAGTTTAAATAGGGGACAGAACAATCAGCCCCAGCATTTT.

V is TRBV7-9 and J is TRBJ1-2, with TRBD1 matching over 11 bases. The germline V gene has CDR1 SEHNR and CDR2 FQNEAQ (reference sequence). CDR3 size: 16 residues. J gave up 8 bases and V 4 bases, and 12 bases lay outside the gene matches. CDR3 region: CASSSADRGRGKGYTF. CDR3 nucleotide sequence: TGTGCCAGCAGCTCGGCGGACAGGGGGCGTGGGAAGGGCTACACCTTC. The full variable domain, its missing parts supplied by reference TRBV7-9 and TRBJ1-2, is DTGVSQNPRHKITKRGQNVTFRCDPISEHNRLYWYRQTLGQGPEFLTYFQNEAQLEKSRLLSDRFSAERPKGSFSTLEIQRTEQGDSAMYLCASSSADRGRGKGYTFGSGTRLTVV.

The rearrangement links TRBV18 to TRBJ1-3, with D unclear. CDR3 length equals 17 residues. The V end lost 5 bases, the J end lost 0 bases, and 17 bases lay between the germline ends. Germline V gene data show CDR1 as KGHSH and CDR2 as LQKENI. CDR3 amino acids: CASSADGNLYSGNTIYF. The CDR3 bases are TGTGCCAGCTCAGCGGACGGTAATCTGTACTCTGGAAACACCATATATTTT.

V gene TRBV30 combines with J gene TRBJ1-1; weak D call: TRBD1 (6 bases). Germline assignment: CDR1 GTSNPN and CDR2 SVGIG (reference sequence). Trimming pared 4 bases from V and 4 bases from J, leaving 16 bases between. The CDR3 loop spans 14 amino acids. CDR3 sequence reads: CAWTRRGASTEAFF. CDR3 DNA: TGTGCCTGGACCCGGCGGGGGGCGAGCACTGAAGCTTTCTTT.

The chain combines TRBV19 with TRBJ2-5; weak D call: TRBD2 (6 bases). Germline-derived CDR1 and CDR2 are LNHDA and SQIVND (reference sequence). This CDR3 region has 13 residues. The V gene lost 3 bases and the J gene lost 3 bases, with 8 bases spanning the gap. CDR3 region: CASSIGGEETQYF. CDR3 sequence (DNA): TGTGCCAGTAGTATTGGAGGGGAAGAGACCCAGTACTTC. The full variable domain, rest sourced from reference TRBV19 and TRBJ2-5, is DGGITQSPKYLFRKEGQNVTLSCEQNLNHDAMYWYRQDPGQGLRLIYYSQIVNDFQKGDIAEGYSVSREKKESFPLTVTSAQKNPTAFYLCASSIGGEETQYFGPGTRLLVL.

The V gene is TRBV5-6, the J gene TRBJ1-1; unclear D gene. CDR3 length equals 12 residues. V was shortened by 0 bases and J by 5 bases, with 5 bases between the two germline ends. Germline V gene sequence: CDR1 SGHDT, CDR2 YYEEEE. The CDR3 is CASSLGRTEAFF. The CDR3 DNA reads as TGTGCCAGCAGCTTGGGGCGGACTGAAGCTTTCTTT.

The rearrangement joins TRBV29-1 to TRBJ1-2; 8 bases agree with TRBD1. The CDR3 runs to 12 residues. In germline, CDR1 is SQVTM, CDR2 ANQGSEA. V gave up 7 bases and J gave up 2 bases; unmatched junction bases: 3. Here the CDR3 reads CSAGTGNYGYTF. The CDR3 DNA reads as TGCAGCGCGGGGACAGGAAACTATGGCTACACCTTC.

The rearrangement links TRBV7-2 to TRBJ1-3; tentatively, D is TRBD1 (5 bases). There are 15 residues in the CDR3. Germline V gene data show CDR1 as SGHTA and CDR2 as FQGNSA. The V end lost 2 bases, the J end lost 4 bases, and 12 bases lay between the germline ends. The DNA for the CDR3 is TGTGCCAGCAGCTTAATAGGGACGTACGGAAACACCATATATTTT. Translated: CASSLIGTYGNTIYF.